This TCR beta chain was recorded in a study of T cell responses to AZD1222 COVID-19 vaccine. General study results and limits: Vaccine-related CD4 TCRs covered spike, predominating at 160-218 and 743-854. Within unmutated variant regions lay the reported targets of nearly half of spike-specific TCRs. In a largely white British group with more females than males, clonal diversity was possibly underestimated. Spike-specific TCR repertoires showed rising breadth and depth after two AZD1222 doses.

Turning to this clone: Its target is not known.

Libraries were prepared by immunoSEQ multiplex PCR; TCRdb keeps only in-frame clonotypes and omits some of them. This table holds under 200,000 clones, just over 90% found once. Germline V gene data show CDR1 as MNHEY and CDR2 as SVGAGI. This CDR3 contains 14 residues. V gave up 6 bases and J gave up 7 bases, with 16 bases separating them. V and J are TRBV6-5 and TRBJ1-5; perhaps TRBD1 as D (5 bases). The sample consisted of peripheral blood, taken 28 days after the second AZD1222 dose. This TCR was recovered from an adult who received the AZD1222 COVID-19 vaccine. As DNA, the CDR3 is TGTGCCAGCAGCCACGGGGGTGGGGGGCAGCCCCAGCATTTT. Its translation: CASSHGGGGQPQHF.